The source of this T cell receptor (beta chain) is a study of control samples from healthy donors and cancer patients. Per germline, CDR1 SEHNR and CDR2 FQNEAQ (reference sequence). The V gene lost 2 bases and the J gene lost 8 bases, with 12 bases spanning the gap. The CDR3 sequence is 13 residues long. Produced via immunoSEQ multiplex PCR; TCRdb's table is partial and in-frame only. Here the sample spans 100,000 to 150,000 clones, more than 80% being singletons. The chain couples TRBV7-9 to TRBJ1-1; D ambiguous. This TCR was sampled from a middle-aged man in good health. Sequencing was done on a sample of blood. As DNA, the CDR3 is TGTGCCAGCAGCTTAAAACGTTCGGACGAAGCTTTCTTT. Encoded protein: CASSLKRSDEAFF.